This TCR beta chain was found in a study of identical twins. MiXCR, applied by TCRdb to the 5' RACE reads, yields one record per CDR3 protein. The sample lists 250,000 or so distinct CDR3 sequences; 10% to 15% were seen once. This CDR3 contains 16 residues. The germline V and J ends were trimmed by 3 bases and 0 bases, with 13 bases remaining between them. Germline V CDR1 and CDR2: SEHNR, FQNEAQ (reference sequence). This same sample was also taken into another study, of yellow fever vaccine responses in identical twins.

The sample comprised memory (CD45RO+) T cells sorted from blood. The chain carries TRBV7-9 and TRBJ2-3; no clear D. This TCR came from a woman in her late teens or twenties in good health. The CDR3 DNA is TGTGCCAGCAGCTTCAGCGCGGCTTCTAGCACAGATACGCAGTATTTT. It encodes CASSFSAASSTDTQYF.